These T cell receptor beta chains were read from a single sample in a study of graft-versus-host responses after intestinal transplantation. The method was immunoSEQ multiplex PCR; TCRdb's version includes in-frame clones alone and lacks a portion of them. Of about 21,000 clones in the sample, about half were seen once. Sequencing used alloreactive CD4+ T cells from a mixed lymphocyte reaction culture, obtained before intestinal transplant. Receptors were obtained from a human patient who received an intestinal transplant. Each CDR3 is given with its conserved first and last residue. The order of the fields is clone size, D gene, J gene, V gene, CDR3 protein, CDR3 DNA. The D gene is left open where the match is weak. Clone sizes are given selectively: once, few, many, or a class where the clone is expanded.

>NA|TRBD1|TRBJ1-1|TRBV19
CASSIAEGAFTEAFF
TGTGCCAGTAGTATAGCCGAGGGGGCGTTCACTGAAGCTTTCTTT
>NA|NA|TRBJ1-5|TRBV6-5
CASSYEAGPRAQHF
TGTGCCAGCAGTTACGAGGCAGGGCCCAGGGCCCAGCATTTT
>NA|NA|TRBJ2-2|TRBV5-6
CASRTGGGTGELFF
TGTGCCAGCAGAACGGGGGGCGGGACCGGGGAGCTGTTTTTT
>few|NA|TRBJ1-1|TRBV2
CASSEVRLNTEAFF
TGTGCCAGCAGTGAAGTCAGGCTGAACACTGAAGCTTTCTTT
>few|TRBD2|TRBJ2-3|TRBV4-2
CASSPRGGTTDTQYF
TGTGCCAGCAGTCCCCGGGGGGGTACCACAGATACGCAGTATTTT
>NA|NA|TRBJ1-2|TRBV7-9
CASSLLPEGGYTF
TGTGCCAGCAGCTTATTGCCCGAGGGTGGCTACACCTTC
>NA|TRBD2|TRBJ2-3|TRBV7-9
CASSALAGGPTDTQYF
TGTGCCAGCAGCGCACTAGCGGGGGGACCCACAGATACGCAGTATTTT
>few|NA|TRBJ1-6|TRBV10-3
CAAGGAGGSPLHF
TGTGCCGCCGGGGGAGCAGGCGGTTCACCCCTCCACTTT
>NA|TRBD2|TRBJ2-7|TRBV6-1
CASSDPGLAGTYEQYF
TGTGCCAGCAGTGACCCGGGACTAGCGGGGACCTACGAGCAGTACTTC
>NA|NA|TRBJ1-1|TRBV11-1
CASSHLWGGTEAFF
TGTGCCAGCAGCCACCTTTGGGGGGGGACTGAAGCTTTCTTT